A selection of T cell receptor beta chains follows, all from one sample in a study of cytomegalovirus exposure and HLA in healthy donors. Assay used: immunoSEQ multiplex PCR; TCRdb lists only in-frame clones, some missing. The data hold about 170,000 clones, with 84% observed a single time. The sequenced material came from PBMCs. The receptor source for this set is a girl aged 5 to 17 in good health and CMV-seropositive. Both conserved end residues are part of each CDR3.

cdr3_aa	j_call	v_call
CASTPGGTVETQYF	TRBJ2-5	TRBV2
CASSIGQSTNGYTF	TRBJ1-2	TRBV19
CASSQDKGLAGAGTDTQYF	TRBJ2-3	TRBV4-1
CASSGWREGNEQFF	TRBJ2-1	TRBV5-1
CAWSDHRYRAFF	TRBJ1-1	TRBV30
CASSTTGGGSYEQYF	TRBJ2-7	TRBV4-1
CATSRAGQGIGYTF	TRBJ1-2	TRBV15
CASSAPRGRGTEAFF	TRBJ1-1	TRBV25-1
CASSSGGTDTQYF	TRBJ2-3	TRBV7-3
CASSVGRGGYEQYF	TRBJ2-7	TRBV9
CASSYSLHSGEAFF	TRBJ1-1	TRBV6-6
CASSMTGSRKLSQETQYF	TRBJ2-5	TRBV9
CASSLVGGTYGYTF	TRBJ1-2	TRBV11-2
CASRRITGTNTEAFF	TRBJ1-1	TRBV11-2
CASTGRVGPWGMGYTF	TRBJ1-2	TRBV2
CASSLASGGTPGELFF	TRBJ2-2	TRBV5-1
CASSQTAYEQYF	TRBJ2-7	TRBV14
CSVAIWTTGNTIYF	TRBJ1-3	TRBV29-1
CASSLTGGQPQHF	TRBJ1-5	TRBV7-3
CASNTGRVIDGELFF	TRBJ1-4	TRBV2
CASSSGGVGQETQYF	TRBJ2-5	TRBV9
CASSLLEHNEQFF	TRBJ2-1	TRBV7-6
CASSDSGAFRKQYF	TRBJ2-7	TRBV10-1
CASSGQGGHQPQHF	TRBJ1-5	TRBV6-1
CASSLVGHHYGYTF	TRBJ1-2	TRBV5-1
CASRWTGDYEQYF	TRBJ2-7	TRBV6-5
CASSQVRGNQPQHF	TRBJ1-5	TRBV4-1
CASSMGAGLDEQYF	TRBJ2-7	TRBV19
CASRGTGGDGQPQHF	TRBJ1-5	TRBV11-2
CASSVPPGVSGANVLTF	TRBJ2-6	TRBV6-1
CASSQVLRRTGINNEQFF	TRBJ2-1	TRBV4-1
CASSLGTGLAQPQHF	TRBJ1-5	TRBV11-2
CASSPIDRPLDEAFF	TRBJ1-1	TRBV27
CASSLGRDSNQPQHF	TRBJ1-5	TRBV7-6
CASGNPRGQGINEQFF	TRBJ2-1	TRBV19
CASSDRGRPNTEAFF	TRBJ1-1	TRBV19
CASSLVSGYEQYF	TRBJ2-7	TRBV5-1
CASSHYSGELFF	TRBJ2-2	TRBV4-1
CASSYSSRTAYGYTF	TRBJ1-2	TRBV6-5
CARGQGNTEAFF	TRBJ1-1	TRBV30